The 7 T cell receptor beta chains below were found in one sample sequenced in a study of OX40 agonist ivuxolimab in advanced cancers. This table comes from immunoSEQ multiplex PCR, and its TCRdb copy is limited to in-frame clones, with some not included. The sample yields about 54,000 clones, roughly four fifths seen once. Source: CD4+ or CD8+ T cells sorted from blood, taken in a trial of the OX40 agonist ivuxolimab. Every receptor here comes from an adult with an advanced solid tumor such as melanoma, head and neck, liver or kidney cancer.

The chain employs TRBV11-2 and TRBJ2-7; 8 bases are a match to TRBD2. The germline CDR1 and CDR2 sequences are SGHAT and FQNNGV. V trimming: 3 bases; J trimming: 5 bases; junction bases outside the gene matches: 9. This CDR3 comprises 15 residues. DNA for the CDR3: TGTGCCAGCAGCTTGGGGAGCGGGAGCACCCACGAGCAGTACTTC. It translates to CASSLGSGSTHEQYF.

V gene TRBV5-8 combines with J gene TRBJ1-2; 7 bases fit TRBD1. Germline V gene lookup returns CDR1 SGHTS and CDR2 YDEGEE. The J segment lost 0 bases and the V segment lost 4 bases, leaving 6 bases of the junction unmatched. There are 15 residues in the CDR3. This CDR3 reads CASSGRTGSNYGYTF. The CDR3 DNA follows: TGTGCCAGCAGCGGGAGGACAGGTTCTAACTATGGCTACACCTTC.

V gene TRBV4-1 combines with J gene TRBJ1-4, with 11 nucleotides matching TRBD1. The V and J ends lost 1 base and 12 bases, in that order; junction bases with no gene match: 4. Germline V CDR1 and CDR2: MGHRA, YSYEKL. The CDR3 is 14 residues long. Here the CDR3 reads CASSQVGTGGELFF. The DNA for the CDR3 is TGCGCCAGCAGCCAAGTCGGGACAGGGGGTGAACTGTTTTTT.

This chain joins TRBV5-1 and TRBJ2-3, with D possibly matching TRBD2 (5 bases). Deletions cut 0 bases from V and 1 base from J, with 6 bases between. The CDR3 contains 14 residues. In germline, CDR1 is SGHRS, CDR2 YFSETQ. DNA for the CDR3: TGCGCCAGCAGCTTGGAGGGAGGCACAGATACGCAGTATTTT. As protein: CASSLEGGTDTQYF.

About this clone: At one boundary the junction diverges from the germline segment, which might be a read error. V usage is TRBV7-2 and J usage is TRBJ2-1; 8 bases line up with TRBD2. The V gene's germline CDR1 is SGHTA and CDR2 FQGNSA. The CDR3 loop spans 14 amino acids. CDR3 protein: CASSPPELAAKLLF. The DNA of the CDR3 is TGTGCCAGCAGCCCCCCGGAACTAGCGGCGAAGTTGCTCTTC.

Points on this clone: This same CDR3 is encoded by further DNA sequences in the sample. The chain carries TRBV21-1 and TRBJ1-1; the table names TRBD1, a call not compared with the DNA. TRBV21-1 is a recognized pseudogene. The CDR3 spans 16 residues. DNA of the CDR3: TGTGCCAGTAGCAAACACTTCAGGCTAATAAACACTGAAGCTTTCTTT. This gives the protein CASSKHFRLINTEAFF.

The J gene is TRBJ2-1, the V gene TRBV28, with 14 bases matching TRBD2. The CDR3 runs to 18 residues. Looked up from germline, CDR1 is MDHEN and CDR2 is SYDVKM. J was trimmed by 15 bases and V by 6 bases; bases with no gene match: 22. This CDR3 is CASSTHIQPGTSGSIMFF. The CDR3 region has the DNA TGTGCCAGCAGCACTCACATCCAGCCCGGGACTAGCGGGAGTATAATGTTCTTC.